This T cell receptor (beta chain) is from a study of Tregs in tolerant kidney transplant recipients. Study-wide findings and caveats: The small number of patients limits these findings pending further validation.

CDR1 is SGHVS and CDR2 is FQNEAQ in the germline V gene. Trimming took off 7 bases at V and 2 bases at J, with 12 bases between the two ends. There are 13 residues in the CDR3. The method was immunoSEQ multiplex PCR; TCRdb's version includes in-frame clones alone and lacks a portion of them. Of about 21,000 clones detected, over 75% appear once; the ten largest clones hold roughly 23%. The nonmyeloablative bone marrow transplants came from related graft donors, with transient mixed chimerism. A note on this clone: The antigen is unknown.

V usage is TRBV7-8 and J usage is TRBJ2-7, with a tentative D call TRBD2 (5 bases). Here the sequenced sample was CD8+ T cells from blood (PBMCs), taken 6 months after the transplant. The sequence was collected from a human patient who received a combined kidney and bone marrow transplant. Part of the T cell pool may stem from the graft donor. CDR3 protein: CASTPGFPYEQYF. The CDR3 DNA follows: TGTGCCAGCACCCCGGGGTTCCCCTACGAGCAGTACTTC. The full variable domain, its missing parts supplied by reference TRBV7-8 and TRBJ2-7, is GAGVSQSPRYKVAKRGQDVALRCDPISGHVSLFWYQQALGQGPEFLTYFQNEAQLDKSGLPSDRFFAERPEGSVSTLKIQRTQQEDSAVYLCASTPGFPYEQYFGPGTRLTVT.